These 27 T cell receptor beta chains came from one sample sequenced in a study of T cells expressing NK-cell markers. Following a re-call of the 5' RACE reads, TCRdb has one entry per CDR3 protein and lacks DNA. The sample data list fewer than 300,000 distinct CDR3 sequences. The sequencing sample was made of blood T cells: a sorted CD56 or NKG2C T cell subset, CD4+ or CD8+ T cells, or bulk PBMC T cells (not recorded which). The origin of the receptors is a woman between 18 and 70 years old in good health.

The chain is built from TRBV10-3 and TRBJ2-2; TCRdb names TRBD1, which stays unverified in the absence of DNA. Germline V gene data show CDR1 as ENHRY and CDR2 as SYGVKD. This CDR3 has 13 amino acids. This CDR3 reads CAITGVDTGELFF.

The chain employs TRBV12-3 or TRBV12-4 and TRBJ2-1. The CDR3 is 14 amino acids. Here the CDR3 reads CASSLRQVYNEQFF.

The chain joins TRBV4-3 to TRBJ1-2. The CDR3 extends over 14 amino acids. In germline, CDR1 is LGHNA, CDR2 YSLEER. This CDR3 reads CASSQEISLEASTF.

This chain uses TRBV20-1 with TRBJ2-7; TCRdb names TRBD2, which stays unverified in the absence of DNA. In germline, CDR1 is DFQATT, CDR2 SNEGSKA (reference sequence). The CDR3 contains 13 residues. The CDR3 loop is CSASAGSSYEQYF.

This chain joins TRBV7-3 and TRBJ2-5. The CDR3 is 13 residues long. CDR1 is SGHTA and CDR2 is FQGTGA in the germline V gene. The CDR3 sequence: CASRRTVQETQYF.

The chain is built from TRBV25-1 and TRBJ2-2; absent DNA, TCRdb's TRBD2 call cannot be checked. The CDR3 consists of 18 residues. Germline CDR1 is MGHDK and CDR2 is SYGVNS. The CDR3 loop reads CASSAPVGLAGELGELFF.

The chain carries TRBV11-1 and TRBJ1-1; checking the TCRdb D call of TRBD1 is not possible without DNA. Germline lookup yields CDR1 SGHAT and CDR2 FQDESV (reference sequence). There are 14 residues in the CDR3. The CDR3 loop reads CASSFYSGGTEAFF.

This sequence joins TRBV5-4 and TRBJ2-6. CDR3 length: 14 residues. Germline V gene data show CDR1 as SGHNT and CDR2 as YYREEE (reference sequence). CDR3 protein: CASSDTRGANVLTF.

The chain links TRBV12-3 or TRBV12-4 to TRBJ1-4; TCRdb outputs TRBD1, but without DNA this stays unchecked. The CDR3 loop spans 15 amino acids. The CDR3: CASSFRQMGNEKLFF.

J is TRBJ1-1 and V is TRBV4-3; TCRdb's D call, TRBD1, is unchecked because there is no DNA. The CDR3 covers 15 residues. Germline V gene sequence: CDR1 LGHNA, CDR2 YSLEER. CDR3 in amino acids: CASSQDPGMNTEAFF.

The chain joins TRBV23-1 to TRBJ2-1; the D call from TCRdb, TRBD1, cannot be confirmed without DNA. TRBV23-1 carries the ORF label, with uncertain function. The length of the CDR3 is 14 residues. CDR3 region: CASMRPKQRNEQFF.

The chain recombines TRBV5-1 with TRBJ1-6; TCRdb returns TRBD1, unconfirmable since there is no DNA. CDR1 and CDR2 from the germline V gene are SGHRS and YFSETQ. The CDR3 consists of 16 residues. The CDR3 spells CASSLAGRGDNSPLHF. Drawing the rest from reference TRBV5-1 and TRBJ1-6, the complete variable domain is KAGVTQTPRYLIKTRGQQVTLSCSPISGHRSVSWYQQTPGQGLQFLFEYFSETQRNKGNFPGRFSGRQFSNSRSEMNVSTLELGDSALYLCASSLAGRGDNSPLHFGNGTRLTVT.

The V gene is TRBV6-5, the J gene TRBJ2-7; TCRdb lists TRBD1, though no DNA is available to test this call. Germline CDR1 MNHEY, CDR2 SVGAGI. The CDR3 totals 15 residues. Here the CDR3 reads CASSYFRQVGYEQYF.

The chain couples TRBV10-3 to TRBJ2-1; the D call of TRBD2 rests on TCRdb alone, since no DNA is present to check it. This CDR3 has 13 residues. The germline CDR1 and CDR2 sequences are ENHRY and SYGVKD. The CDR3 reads CAIGLAVLDEQFF.

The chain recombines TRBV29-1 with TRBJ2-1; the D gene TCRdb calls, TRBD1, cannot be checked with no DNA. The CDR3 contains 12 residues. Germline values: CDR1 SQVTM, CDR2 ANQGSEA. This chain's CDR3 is CSVDEGGDEQFF.

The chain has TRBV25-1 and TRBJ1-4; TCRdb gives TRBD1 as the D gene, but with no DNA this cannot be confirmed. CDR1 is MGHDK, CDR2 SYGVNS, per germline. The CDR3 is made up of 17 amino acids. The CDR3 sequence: CASSEQGSFPPFEKLFF.

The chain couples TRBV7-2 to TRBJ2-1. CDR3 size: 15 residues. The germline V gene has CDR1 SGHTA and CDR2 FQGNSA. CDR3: CASSSDRGPHNEQFF.

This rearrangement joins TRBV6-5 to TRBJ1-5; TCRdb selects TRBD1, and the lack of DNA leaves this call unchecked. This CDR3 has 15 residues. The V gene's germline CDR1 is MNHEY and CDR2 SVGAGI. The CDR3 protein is CASSYVGVANQPQHF.

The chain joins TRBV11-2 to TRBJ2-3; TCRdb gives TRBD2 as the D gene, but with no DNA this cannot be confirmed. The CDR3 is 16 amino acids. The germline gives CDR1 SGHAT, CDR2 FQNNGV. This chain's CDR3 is CASSFTSGGSTDTQYF.

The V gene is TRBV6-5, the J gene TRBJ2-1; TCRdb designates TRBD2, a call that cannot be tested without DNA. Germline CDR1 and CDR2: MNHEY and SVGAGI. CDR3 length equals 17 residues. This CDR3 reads CASSIRQISGSPNEQFF.

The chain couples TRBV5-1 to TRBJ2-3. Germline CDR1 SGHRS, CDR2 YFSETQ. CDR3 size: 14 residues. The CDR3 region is CASSLSSSTDTQYF.

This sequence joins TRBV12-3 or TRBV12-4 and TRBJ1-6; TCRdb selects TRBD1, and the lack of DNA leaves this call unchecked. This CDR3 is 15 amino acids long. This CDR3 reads CASSPGQGPRSPLHF.

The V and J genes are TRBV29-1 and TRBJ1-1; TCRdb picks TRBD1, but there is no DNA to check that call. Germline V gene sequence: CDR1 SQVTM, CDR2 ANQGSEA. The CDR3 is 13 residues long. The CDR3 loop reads CSAMRQENTEAFF.

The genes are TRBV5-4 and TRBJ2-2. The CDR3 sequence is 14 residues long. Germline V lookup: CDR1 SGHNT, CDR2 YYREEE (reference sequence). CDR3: CASSLWDWDGELFF.

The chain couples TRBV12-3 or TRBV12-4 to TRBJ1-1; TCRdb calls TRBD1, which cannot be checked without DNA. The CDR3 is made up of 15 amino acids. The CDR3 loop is CASRFRDRVNTEAFF.

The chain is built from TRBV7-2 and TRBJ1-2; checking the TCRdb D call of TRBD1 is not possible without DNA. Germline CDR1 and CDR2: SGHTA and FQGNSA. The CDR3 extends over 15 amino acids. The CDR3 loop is CASSAGQGPYYGYTF.

CDR3 amino acids: CSAHTSGRGYEQYF. The chain employs TRBV20-1 and TRBJ2-7; without DNA, the TCRdb call of TRBD2 cannot be checked. Germline CDR1 DFQATT, CDR2 SNEGSKA (reference sequence). The CDR3 contains 14 residues.